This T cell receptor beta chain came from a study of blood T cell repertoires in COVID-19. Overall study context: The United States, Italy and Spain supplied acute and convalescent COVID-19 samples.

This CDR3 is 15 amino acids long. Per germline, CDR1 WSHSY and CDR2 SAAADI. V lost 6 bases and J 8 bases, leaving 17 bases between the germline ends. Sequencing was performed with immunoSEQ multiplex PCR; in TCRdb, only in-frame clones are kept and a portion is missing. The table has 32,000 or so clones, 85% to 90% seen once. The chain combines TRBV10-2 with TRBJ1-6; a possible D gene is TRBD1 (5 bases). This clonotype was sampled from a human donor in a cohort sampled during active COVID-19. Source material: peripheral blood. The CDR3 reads CASREGQGGYSPLHF. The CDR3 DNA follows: TGCGCCAGCAGGGAAGGTCAGGGCGGCTATTCACCCCTCCACTTT.